This paragraph covers one TCR beta chain sequence. In the authors' workflow: Reference gene primer amplification gave estimated nucleated cell counts. Sequencing was performed with immunoSEQ multiplex PCR; in TCRdb, only in-frame clones are kept and a portion is missing. V and J calls and clone size are those listed in that table; D and trimming were worked out from the DNA. Among some 76,000 clones, around nine tenths were seen once, and the ten largest hold around 0.6%. The sample originates from a study of blood T cell repertoires in COVID-19. In the study overall: From T cells, B-cell-depleted T cells, or PBMCs came the material, which was cDNA or gDNA.

With 2 bases clipped from V and 2 bases from J, the junction kept 9 bases outside the gene matches. Per the germline V gene, CDR1 is MNHNS and CDR2 is SASEGT. The CDR3 loop spans 18 amino acids. This chain uses TRBV6-1 with TRBJ2-7, with TRBD2 identical over 13 bases. Sequencing used peripheral blood. The sequence came from a man aged 55 to 70 with acute or convalescent COVID-19. The CDR3 sequence: CASSETLGLAGVAYEQYF. The CDR3, as DNA: TGTGCCAGCAGTGAAACCCTAGGACTAGCGGGAGTCGCCTACGAGCAGTACTTC.